A selection of T cell receptor beta chains follows, all from one sample in a study of blood T cell repertoires in COVID-19. Sequencing was performed with immunoSEQ multiplex PCR; in TCRdb, only in-frame clones are kept and a portion is missing. The table has 140,000 to 150,000 clones, roughly 91% seen once; the top ten hold about 2.9%. The specimen was peripheral blood. The origin of the receptors is a man in his fifties or sixties with active or convalescent COVID-19. Both conserved end residues are part of each CDR3. Fields, in order: D gene, CDR3 length, J gene, V gene, clone size, CDR3 protein, CDR3 DNA. D genes are given only for firm matches. Not every row has a clone size; where given, it reads once, few, many or a size class.

>TRBD2|15|TRBJ2-1|TRBV6-2/TRBV6-3|.
CASSSSTSSRNEQFF
TGTGCCAGCAGTTCCTCGACTAGCAGTAGGAATGAGCAGTTCTTC
>.|15|TRBJ1-3|TRBV9|.
CASSPRTDSGNTIYF
TGTGCCAGCAGCCCTCGGACTGACTCTGGAAACACCATATATTTT
>TRBD1|15|TRBJ1-6|TRBV4-3|.
CASSQDEQGASTLHF
TGCGCCAGCAGCCAAGATGAACAGGGGGCTTCTACCCTCCACTTT
>TRBD1|14|TRBJ2-3|TRBV19|.
CASSMTGDTDTQYF
TGTGCCAGTAGTATGACAGGGGACACAGATACGCAGTATTTT
>.|15|TRBJ1-1|TRBV9|few
CASSVVGVQDTEAFF
TGTGCCAGCAGCGTAGTCGGGGTCCAGGACACTGAAGCTTTCTTT
>.|11|TRBJ2-7|TRBV20-1|once
CSASRDYEQYF
TGCAGTGCTAGCAGGGACTACGAGCAGTACTTC
>.|14|TRBJ2-2|TRBV3-1/TRBV3-2|.
CASSLVIATGELFF
TGTGCCAGCAGCCTAGTGATAGCGACCGGGGAGCTGTTTTTT
>TRBD2|16|TRBJ2-5|TRBV7-8|.
CASSWGGSTSSGTQYF
TGTGCCAGCAGCTGGGGCGGGAGCACATCTTCTGGGACCCAGTACTTC
>.|13|TRBJ2-5|TRBV18|.
CASSPPEGETQYF
TGTGCCAGCTCACCACCGGAGGGAGAGACCCAGTACTTC
>.|13|TRBJ2-7|TRBV5-1|.
CASSYGSVWEQYF
TGCGCCAGCAGTTACGGGTCCGTCTGGGAGCAGTACTTC